The present T cell receptor (beta chain) was sequenced within a study of identical twins. The CDR3 has 16 amino acids. V lost 3 bases and J lost 9, with 21 bases in between. Germline values: CDR1 SGHTA, CDR2 FQGNSA. This clonotype was seen a handful of times. TCRdb analysed the 5' RACE reads with MiXCR anew, one entry per CDR3 protein. The sample records about 530,000 distinct CDR3 sequences, about 16% being singletons. In addition, the sample was reused for a study of yellow fever vaccine responses in identical twins.

The sample comprised CD4+ T cells sorted from blood. This TCR came from a woman aged 18-30 years in good health. V and J are TRBV7-2 and TRBJ2-1; D is perhaps TRBD1 or TRBD2 (6 bases each). Here the CDR3 reads CASSFARGGATGEQFF. The CDR3 DNA reads TGTGCCAGCAGCTTTGCCAGGGGCGGGGCTACGGGTGAGCAGTTCTTC.